The 30 T cell receptor beta chains listed next were all sequenced from one sample in a study of blood T cell repertoires in COVID-19. Assay used: immunoSEQ multiplex PCR; TCRdb lists only in-frame clones, some missing. Of tens of thousands of clones in the sample, approximately 83% were seen once. Material for sequencing was peripheral blood. The origin of the receptors is a man between 60 and 70 years old with acute or convalescent COVID-19.

Written as DNA, the CDR3 is TGTGCCAGCAGGGGTTGGGGGACTAGCGGGAGGAGGACCGGGGAGCTGTTTTTT. It specifies CASRGWGTSGRRTGELFF. This rearrangement joins TRBV27 to TRBJ2-2, with TRBD2 identical over 15 bases. Germline values: CDR1 MNHEY, CDR2 SMNVEV (reference sequence). The V gene end was trimmed by 6 bases and the J gene end by 5 bases; junction bases not matched to a gene: 10. This CDR3 contains 18 residues.

This clone was counted between two and nine times. The V gene is TRBV27, the J gene TRBJ2-2; TRBD2 matches 11 bases. The germline CDR1 and CDR2 sequences are MNHEY and SMNVEV (reference sequence). This CDR3 region has 17 residues. The trim removed 3 bases at V and 1 base at J, leaving 4 bases unmatched. CDR3 coding DNA: TGTGCCAGCAGTTTCCTCGGACTAGCGGGGAACACCGGGGAGCTGTTTTTT. This codes for CASSFLGLAGNTGELFF.

V is TRBV5-8 and J is TRBJ2-7; tentative D call: TRBD1 (6 bases). Germline values: CDR1 SGHTS, CDR2 YDEGEE. V was clipped by 2 bases and J by 1 base, with 19 bases between them. CDR3 size: 17 residues. In DNA, the CDR3 is TGTGCCAGCAGCTTTGATTTGGACAGCTTCGGATCCTACGAGCAGTACTTC. Amino acids: CASSFDLDSFGSYEQYF.

This clone showed up just once. This rearrangement joins TRBV3-1 (or the pseudogene TRBV3-2) to TRBJ1-5; D unresolved. There are 13 residues in the CDR3. The germline CDR1 and CDR2 sequences are LGHDT and YNNKEL (reference sequence). V dropped 4 bases and J dropped 6 bases, with 10 bases sitting between them. The CDR3: CASSPNRFQPQHF. In DNA form, the CDR3 reads TGTGCCAGCAGCCCGAACCGGTTTCAGCCCCAGCATTTT.

The chain recombines TRBV7-2 with TRBJ2-3; the D gene is possibly TRBD2 (6 bases). Trimming took 5 bases from V and 5 from J, leaving 17 bases between them. The CDR3 is 15 residues long. Germline CDR1 is SGHTA and CDR2 is FQGNSA. CDR3 sequence reads: CASSLSMRGVDTQYF. The CDR3 region has the DNA TGTGCCAGCAGCCTCTCAATGCGGGGTGTAGATACGCAGTATTTT.

The V and J genes are TRBV19 and TRBJ1-2, with D possibly matching TRBD1 (5 bases). The CDR3 is made up of 13 amino acids. CDR1 LNHDA and CDR2 SQIVND come from the germline V gene (reference sequence). V dropped 8 bases and J dropped 0 bases, with 10 bases sitting between them. This chain's CDR3 is CASFPGPNYGYTF. CDR3 DNA sequence: TGTGCCAGTTTTCCAGGGCCTAACTATGGCTACACCTTC.

The chain carries TRBV7-8 and TRBJ1-5, with TRBD1 identical over 8 bases. Trimming at V came to 1 base and at J to 4 bases, leaving 0 bases not matched to a gene. Germline V gene sequence: CDR1 SGHVS, CDR2 FQNEAQ. The CDR3 length is 14 residues. The CDR3 DNA follows: TGTGCCAGCAGCTTAGGGACAGGGAATCAGCCCCAGCATTTT. This codes for CASSLGTGNQPQHF.

This chain connects TRBV6-5 to TRBJ1-6, with D possibly being TRBD1 (6 bases). The germline V gene has CDR1 MNHEY and CDR2 SVGAGI. CDR3 size: 13 residues. V was clipped by 9 bases and J by 6 bases, with 12 bases between them. CDR3 sequence (DNA): TGTGCCAGTTCGGTCAGGGGTAATTCACCCCTCCACTTT. This encodes CASSVRGNSPLHF.

The rearrangement uses TRBV6-1 and TRBJ1-6, with D tentatively TRBD1 (5 bases). V lost 1 base, J lost 0 bases, and 13 bases lay in between. The CDR3 is 18 residues long. Looked up from germline, CDR1 is MNHNS and CDR2 is SASEGT. CDR3 sequence (DNA): TGTGCCAGCAGTGAAGGCCGGCACAGGAGCTCCTATAATTCACCCCTCCACTTT. As protein: CASSEGRHRSSYNSPLHF.

The gene calls are TRBV19 and TRBJ2-5, with 7 nucleotides matching TRBD1. Germline lookup yields CDR1 LNHDA and CDR2 SQIVND (reference sequence). J lost 5 bases, V lost 6 bases, and 6 bases had no gene match. The CDR3 length is 13 residues. The CDR3 bases are TGTGCCAGTAGCCAAGGGGGCGGGGAGACCCAGTACTTC. This gives the protein CASSQGGGETQYF.

The chain joins TRBV6-2 or TRBV6-3 to TRBJ2-7, with TRBD1 matching 10 bases. Germline V gene data show CDR1 as MNHEY and CDR2 as SVGEGT. The CDR3 sequence is 15 residues long. The V gene end was trimmed by 5 bases and the J gene end by 3 bases; junction bases not matched to a gene: 7. The CDR3 DNA is TGTGCCAGCAGTATCCCGGGACAGGGGAACTACGAGCAGTACTTC. Amino acids: CASSIPGQGNYEQYF.

In its sample, this clone was seen once. The chain couples TRBV4-1 to TRBJ2-3, with a possible D match to TRBD1 (6 bases). Germline-derived CDR1 and CDR2 are MGHRA and YSYEKL. The CDR3 spans 16 residues. Trimming took 3 bases from V and 0 from J, leaving 13 bases between them. This CDR3 reads CASSQWTETSTDTQYF. Here the CDR3 DNA reads TGCGCCAGCAGCCAGTGGACAGAGACTAGCACAGATACGCAGTATTTT.

This clone was recorded only once. The chain is built from TRBV10-2 and TRBJ2-7; 7 bases match TRBD2. This CDR3 has 14 residues. Unmatched junction bases numbered 5, after V lost 4 bases and J lost 2 bases. CDR1 is WSHSY, CDR2 SAAADI, per germline. This CDR3 is CASSVSGSAYEQYF. CDR3 sequence (DNA): TGCGCCAGCAGTGTTAGCGGGTCTGCCTACGAGCAGTACTTC.

The chain uses TRBV19 and TRBJ2-1; 10 bases agree with TRBD2. The trim removed 0 bases at V and 5 bases at J, leaving 7 bases unmatched. In germline, CDR1 is LNHDA, CDR2 SQIVND (reference sequence). The CDR3 consists of 17 residues. The CDR3 nucleotides read TGTGCCAGTAGTATAGATTTAGCGGGGGGCCTTAACAATGAGCAGTTCTTC. It yields the protein CASSIDLAGGLNNEQFF. Variable domain in full (rest from reference TRBV19 and TRBJ2-1): DGGITQSPKYLFRKEGQNVTLSCEQNLNHDAMYWYRQDPGQGLRLIYYSQIVNDFQKGDIAEGYSVSREKKESFPLTVTSAQKNPTAFYLCASSIDLAGGLNNEQFFGPGTRLTVL.

The rearrangement uses TRBV19 and TRBJ2-7, with 7 bases identical to TRBD1. This CDR3 region has 12 residues. V dropped 4 bases and J dropped 3; count of bases not matched to a gene: 0. Germline values: CDR1 LNHDA, CDR2 SQIVND (reference sequence). For the CDR3, the DNA is TGTGCCAGTAGTACAGGGGGCTACGAGCAGTACTTC. Protein sequence: CASSTGGYEQYF.

The V and J genes are TRBV15 and TRBJ2-7; D is possibly TRBD2 (5 bases). V lost 2 bases and J 5 bases, leaving 25 bases between the germline ends. The length of the CDR3 is 18 residues. From germline, CDR1 is LNHNV and CDR2 YYDKDF (reference sequence). In DNA, the CDR3 is TGTGCCACCAGCAGACCAAGTACCGGCTGGGTCGGGGTCCACGAGCAGTACTTC. Encoded protein: CATSRPSTGWVGVHEQYF.

This chain joins TRBV5-1 and TRBJ1-6; D is ambiguous. Per germline, CDR1 SGHRS and CDR2 YFSETQ. The CDR3 has 16 amino acids. Trimming removed 4 bases at V and 2 bases at J, with 13 bases between. In nucleotides, the CDR3 is TGCGCCAGCAGCCCGGGGAGTAGTACCTATAATTCACCCCTCCACTTT. Translated, it gives CASSPGSSTYNSPLHF.

This clone appeared a single time. The chain combines TRBV6-1 with TRBJ2-7; D remains ambiguous. Trimming took 2 bases from V and 7 from J, leaving 6 bases between them. This CDR3 is 11 amino acids long. Germline V lookup: CDR1 MNHNS, CDR2 SASEGT. The DNA for the CDR3 is TGTGCCAGCAGTGAATTCTTGGAGCAGTACTTC. Residues: CASSEFLEQYF.

This clone was picked up one time. The gene calls are TRBV4-3 and TRBJ2-3; 13 nucleotides align to TRBD2. Per germline, CDR1 LGHNA and CDR2 YSLEER. With V trimmed by 0 bases and J by 6 bases, 6 bases remained unmatched. The CDR3 extends over 17 amino acids. The CDR3 DNA is TGCGCCAGCAGCCAAGACCGGACTAGCGGGGGAGGTGATACGCAGTATTTT. Translated, it gives CASSQDRTSGGGDTQYF.

The chain links TRBV4-1 to TRBJ1-2; a weak D match, TRBD1 (6 bases). Trimming shortened V by 1 base and J by 7 bases, and 13 bases separated the two germline ends. Per the germline V gene, CDR1 is MGHRA and CDR2 is YSYEKL. The CDR3 is 14 residues long. CDR3 coding DNA: TGCGCCAGCAGCCAAGGACAGGTTCGACGTGGCTACACCTTC. As protein: CASSQGQVRRGYTF.

The chain employs TRBV5-1 and TRBJ1-2, with 9 bases that match TRBD1. The trim removed 2 bases at V and 8 bases at J, leaving 10 bases unmatched. The length of the CDR3 is 15 residues. The germline gives CDR1 SGHRS, CDR2 YFSETQ. In DNA form, the CDR3 reads TGCGCCAGCAGCTTTTCGGGACAGGGATTAGAGGGCTACACCTTC. As protein: CASSFSGQGLEGYTF. Supplemented by reference TRBV5-1 and TRBJ1-2, the full variable domain reads KAGVTQTPRYLIKTRGQQVTLSCSPISGHRSVSWYQQTPGQGLQFLFEYFSETQRNKGNFPGRFSGRQFSNSRSEMNVSTLELGDSALYLCASSFSGQGLEGYTFGSGTRLTVV.

The chain recombines TRBV4-2 with TRBJ1-1, with unresolved D. Germline V gene lookup returns CDR1 LGHNA and CDR2 YNFKEQ. There are 16 residues in the CDR3. V was cut by 0 bases and J by 9 bases, with 20 bases left in between. The chain's CDR3 is CASSQDLGSRTGKAFF. The CDR3 DNA follows: TGTGCCAGCAGCCAAGATTTAGGCTCTAGAACCGGGAAAGCTTTCTTT.

V and J are TRBV5-1 and TRBJ2-1; D gene ambiguous. V shed 1 base and J shed 0 bases, with 8 bases lying between them. Per germline, CDR1 SGHRS and CDR2 YFSETQ. This CDR3 contains 15 residues. CDR3 amino acids: CASSLMAVSYNEQFF. CDR3 in DNA: TGCGCCAGCAGCTTGATGGCGGTCTCCTACAATGAGCAGTTCTTC.

This clone occurred once. The V and J genes are TRBV19 and TRBJ2-1; 9 bases align to TRBD2. Germline V gene lookup returns CDR1 LNHDA and CDR2 SQIVND (reference sequence). CDR3 length: 17 residues. With V trimmed by 4 bases and J by 8 bases, 15 bases remained unmatched. For the CDR3, the DNA is TGTGCCAGTAGTAGAAATAGCGGGAGCCCCGGCGTGGATGAGCAGTTCTTC. Its protein product is CASSRNSGSPGVDEQFF.

The chain has TRBV7-9 and TRBJ2-6, with D maybe TRBD2 (5 bases). This CDR3 has 17 residues. Trimming removed 3 bases from V and 0 bases from J, with 12 bases in between. CDR1 and CDR2 (germline): SEHNR, FQNEAQ (reference sequence). The CDR3 DNA reads TGTGCCAGCAGCTTCCGAGAGGGAATCTCTGGGGCCAACGTCCTGACTTTC. This codes for CASSFREGISGANVLTF. Using reference TRBV7-9 and TRBJ2-6 for the parts outside the CDR3, the full variable domain is DTGVSQNPRHKITKRGQNVTFRCDPISEHNRLYWYRQTLGQGPEFLTYFQNEAQLEKSRLLSDRFSAERPKGSFSTLEIQRTEQGDSAMYLCASSFREGISGANVLTFGAGSRLTVL.

The gene calls are TRBV11-2 and TRBJ2-7; a possible D gene is TRBD1 (5 bases). In germline, CDR1 is SGHAT, CDR2 FQNNGV. V dropped 10 bases and J dropped 1 base, with 14 bases sitting between them. The CDR3 consists of 13 residues. The CDR3 loop is CATSRGTSYEQYF. CDR3 DNA sequence: TGTGCCACCTCTAGGGGAACTTCCTACGAGCAGTACTTC.

This CDR3 is CASSLRGTTEAFF. The CDR3 DNA reads TGCGCCAGCAGCTTAAGGGGCACTACTGAAGCTTTCTTT. The chain is built from TRBV5-1 and TRBJ1-1; D perhaps matches TRBD1 (5 bases). V lost 2 bases, J lost 5 bases, and 10 bases lay in between. The CDR3 is made up of 13 amino acids. The germline gives CDR1 SGHRS, CDR2 YFSETQ.

DNA for the CDR3: TGTGCCAGTAGTATTTTGTCAGGACAGGGGAGACACGAGCAGTACTTC. This translates into CASSILSGQGRHEQYF. The gene calls are TRBV19 and TRBJ2-7, with 9 bases fitting TRBD1. The trim removed 3 bases at V and 5 bases at J, leaving 11 bases unmatched. This CDR3 is 16 amino acids long. CDR1 is LNHDA, CDR2 SQIVND, per germline (reference sequence).

The rearrangement joins TRBV27 to TRBJ1-5; D gene ambiguous. Looked up from germline, CDR1 is MNHEY and CDR2 is SMNVEV (reference sequence). The CDR3 has 14 residues. V was cut by 5 bases and J by 9 bases, with 17 bases left in between. This CDR3 is CASSITDRGTPQHF. The CDR3 bases are TGTGCCAGCAGTATCACCGACCGGGGAACGCCCCAGCATTTT.

The chain couples TRBV11-3 to TRBJ2-7; the D gene is possibly TRBD2 (6 bases). The CDR3 covers 14 residues. CDR1 and CDR2 (germline): SGHNT, YENEEA. V dropped 5 bases and J dropped 2 bases, with 13 bases sitting between them. The CDR3 bases are TGTGCCAGCAGCCCGGGGGACTTTACCTACGAGCAGTACTTC. Protein product: CASSPGDFTYEQYF.